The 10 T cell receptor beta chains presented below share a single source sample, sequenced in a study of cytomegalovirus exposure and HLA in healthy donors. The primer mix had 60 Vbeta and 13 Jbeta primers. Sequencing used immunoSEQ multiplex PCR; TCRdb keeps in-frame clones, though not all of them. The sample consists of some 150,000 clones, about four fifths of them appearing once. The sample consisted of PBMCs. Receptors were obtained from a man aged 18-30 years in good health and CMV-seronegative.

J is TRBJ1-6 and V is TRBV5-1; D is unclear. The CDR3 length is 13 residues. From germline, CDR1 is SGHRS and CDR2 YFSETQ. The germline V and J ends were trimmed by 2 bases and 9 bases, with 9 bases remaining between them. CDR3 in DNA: TGCGCCAGCAGCTTAGGCAGGTCTTCACCCCTCCACTTT. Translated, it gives CASSLGRSSPLHF.

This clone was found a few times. The CDR3 nucleotides are TGCGCCAGCAGCTTGGCGCCTAGCGGGGACTTGGCCCAGTACTTC. This codes for CASSLAPSGDLAQYF. The chain carries TRBV5-1 and TRBJ2-5, with 9 nucleotides matching TRBD2. The V segment lost 0 bases and the J segment 9 bases; nucleotides outside the gene matches: 9. The CDR3 is 15 residues long. Germline values: CDR1 SGHRS, CDR2 YFSETQ.

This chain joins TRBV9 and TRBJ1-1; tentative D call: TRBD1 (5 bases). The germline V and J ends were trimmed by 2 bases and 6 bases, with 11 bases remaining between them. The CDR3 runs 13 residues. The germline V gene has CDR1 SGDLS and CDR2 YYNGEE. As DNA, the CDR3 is TGTGCCAGCAGCGTGGAGACAGCCTCTGAAGCTTTCTTT. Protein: CASSVETASEAFF.

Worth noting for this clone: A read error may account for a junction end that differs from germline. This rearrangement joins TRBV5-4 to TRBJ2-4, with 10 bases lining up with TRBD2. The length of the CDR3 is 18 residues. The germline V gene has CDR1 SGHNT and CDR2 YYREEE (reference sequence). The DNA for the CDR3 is TGTGCCAGCAGCACCTTAGCGGGGGGAACCGAAGCCAAAAACAGTCAGTACTTC. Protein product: CASSTLAGGTEAKNSQYF.

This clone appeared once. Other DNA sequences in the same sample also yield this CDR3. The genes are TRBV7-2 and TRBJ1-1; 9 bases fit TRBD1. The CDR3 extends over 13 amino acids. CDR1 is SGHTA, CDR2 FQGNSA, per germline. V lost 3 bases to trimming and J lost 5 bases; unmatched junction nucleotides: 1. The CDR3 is CASSLGQGTEAFF. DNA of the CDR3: TGTGCCAGCAGCTTGGGACAGGGAACTGAAGCTTTCTTT.

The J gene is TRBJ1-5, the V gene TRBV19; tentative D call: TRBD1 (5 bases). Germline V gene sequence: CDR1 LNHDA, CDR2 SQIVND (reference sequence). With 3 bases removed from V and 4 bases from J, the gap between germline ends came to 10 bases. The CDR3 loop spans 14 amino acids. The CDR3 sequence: CASSIQAGNQPQHF. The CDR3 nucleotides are TGTGCCAGTAGTATTCAAGCAGGGAATCAGCCCCAGCATTTT. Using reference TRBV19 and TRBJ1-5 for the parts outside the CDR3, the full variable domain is DGGITQSPKYLFRKEGQNVTLSCEQNLNHDAMYWYRQDPGQGLRLIYYSQIVNDFQKGDIAEGYSVSREKKESFPLTVTSAQKNPTAFYLCASSIQAGNQPQHFGDGTRLSIL.

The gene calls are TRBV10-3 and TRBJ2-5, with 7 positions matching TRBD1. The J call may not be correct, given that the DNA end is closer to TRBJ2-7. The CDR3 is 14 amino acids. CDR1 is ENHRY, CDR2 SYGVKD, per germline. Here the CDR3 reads CAISESGQNYEQYF. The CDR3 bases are TGTGCCATCAGTGAATCGGGACAGAACTACGAGCAGTACTTC.

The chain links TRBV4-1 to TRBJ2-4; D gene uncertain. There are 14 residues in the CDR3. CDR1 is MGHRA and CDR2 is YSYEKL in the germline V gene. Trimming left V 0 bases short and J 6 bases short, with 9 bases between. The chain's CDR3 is CASSQEITGNIQYF. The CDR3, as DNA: TGCGCCAGCAGCCAAGAAATTACGGGAAACATTCAGTACTTC.

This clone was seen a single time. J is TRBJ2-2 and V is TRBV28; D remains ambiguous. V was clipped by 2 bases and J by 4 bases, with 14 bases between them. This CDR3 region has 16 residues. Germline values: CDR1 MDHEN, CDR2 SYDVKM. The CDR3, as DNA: TGTGCCAGCAGTTTAATCATCCAAAAGCCCACCGGGGAGCTGTTTTTT. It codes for CASSLIIQKPTGELFF.

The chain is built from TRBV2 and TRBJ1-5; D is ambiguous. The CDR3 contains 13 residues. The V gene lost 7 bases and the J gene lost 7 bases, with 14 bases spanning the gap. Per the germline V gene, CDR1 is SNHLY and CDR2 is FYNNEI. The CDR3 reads CASKREGGQPQHF. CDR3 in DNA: TGTGCCAGCAAACGCGAGGGTGGACAGCCCCAGCATTTT.